This T cell receptor beta chain comes out of a study of shared clonotypes between healthy human individuals. Study-wide context: CD4 naive cells filled three plates per donor, CD4 memory three, CD8 naive two and CD8 memory one.

Notes on the study in general: Sequencing depth was predicted to influence how clonotypes are shared among donors.

From germline, CDR1 is MGHRA and CDR2 YSYEKL. This CDR3 has 19 residues. Trimming took 3 bases from V and 2 from J, leaving 25 bases between them. Measured with immunoSEQ multiplex PCR; TCRdb has only the in-frame clones, and not every one. The table lists some 680,000 clones, around four fifths of them singletons, with around 2% in the top ten. There were no recent acute infections or vaccinations among the donors, who were healthy HIV-negative adults. Naive CD45RA+ and memory CD45RA-negative subsets were split from CD4+ cells. A remark on this clone: Its matching antigen is unknown.

V is TRBV4-1 and J is TRBJ2-5, with D maybe TRBD2 (5 bases). The clonotype comes from a woman aged 25 to 39 in good health. The sample consisted of memory CD4+ T cells sorted from blood. As for subset: CD45RA-negative fraction. The CDR3 sequence: CASSQRSAGSTSQQETQYF. The CDR3 nucleotides read TGCGCCAGCAGCCAGAGATCGGCGGGCTCCACCTCCCAACAAGAGACCCAGTACTTC.